The 3 T cell receptor beta chains presented below share a single source sample, sequenced in a study of shared clonotypes between healthy human individuals (dated by TCRdb to the early 2020s). Libraries were built with the immunoSEQ multiplex PCR assay. TCRdb took over this immuneACCESS table, retaining in-frame rearrangements with V and J assigned. Such tables are incomplete; in checked studies, under half of the missing clones stem from an unresolved V gene, and the remainder is unexplained. The table for this sample lists some 2.3 million clones; 85% to 95% of them were counted only once. Approximately 0.4% of the sample comes from the top ten. Sequenced material: naive CD4+ T cells from PBMCs. The cell subset or site label here, explained by the study, means: CD45RA+ positively selected. Every receptor here comes from a man between 18 and 35 years old in good health. Some clones in this sample may be carry-over from other donors' samples.

This chain connects TRBV7-6 to TRBJ2-7, with 9 bases matching TRBD1. From germline, CDR1 is SGHVS and CDR2 FNYEAQ. The CDR3 extends over 15 amino acids. V was pared by 6 bases and J by 2 bases, with 8 bases of the junction left unmatched. CDR3 sequence (DNA): TGTGCCAGCAGACCGACAGGGGGAGAACCCTACGAGCAGTACTTC. Protein sequence: CASRPTGGEPYEQYF.

The genes are TRBV25-1 and TRBJ1-1; TRBD1 matches 8 bases. Germline V gene sequence: CDR1 MGHDK, CDR2 SYGVNS. Germline trimming cut 9 bases from V and 0 bases from J; bases unmatched to any gene: 9. This CDR3 region has 15 residues. The CDR3 reads CASGDRGALNTEAFF. The DNA for the CDR3 is TGTGCCAGTGGTGACAGGGGCGCCTTGAACACTGAAGCTTTCTTT.

This chain uses TRBV29-1 with TRBJ2-5; D could derive from TRBD1 or TRBD2 (5 bases each). With 5 bases removed from V and 5 bases from J, the gap between germline ends came to 18 bases. CDR1 is SQVTM, CDR2 ANQGSEA, per germline. The CDR3 runs to 14 residues. CDR3 loop: CSVPGRERGETQYF. CDR3 sequence (DNA): TGCAGCGTTCCCGGCAGGGAGCGAGGGGAGACCCAGTACTTC.